A single sample is the source of the 24 T cell receptor beta chains below, sequenced in a study of CD8+ T cells in alopecia areata. Described treatment: oral pan-JAK inhibitor, 5-10 mg twice daily. In each case, RNA was isolated and then reverse transcribed into cDNA as the sequencing template. Sequenced by immunoSEQ multiplex PCR; TCRdb stores in-frame clones only, minus some. This sample yields about 270,000 clones, of which around 64% are seen a single time; 0.75% to 0.95% belongs to the top ten. This specimen consisted of CD4+ T cells sorted from blood, obtained between weeks 51 and 52, from a patient treated with tofacitinib. These receptor sequences come from a human donor with alopecia areata.

The rearrangement joins TRBV6-1 to TRBJ2-3; D gene unclear. The V gene's germline CDR1 is MNHNS and CDR2 SASEGT. There are 13 residues in the CDR3. Trimming stripped 1 base from V and 0 bases from J, with 2 bases between. CDR3 residues: CASSEGSTDTQYF. CDR3 nucleotides: TGTGCCAGCAGTGAAGGGAGCACAGATACGCAGTATTTT.

This clone was seen more than once but under ten times. The chain is built from TRBV5-1 and TRBJ2-7; no definite D call. Trimming removed 0 bases at V and 5 bases at J, with 9 bases between. CDR3 length equals 13 residues. Per germline, CDR1 SGHRS and CDR2 YFSETQ. DNA of the CDR3: TGCGCCAGCAGCTTGGCCACGGTGAACGAGCAGTACTTC. Its protein product is CASSLATVNEQYF.

This clone occurred once. The chain recombines TRBV5-1 with TRBJ2-2; D is uncertain. V was cut by 2 bases and J by 0 bases, with 5 bases left in between. Germline V gene sequence: CDR1 SGHRS, CDR2 YFSETQ. This CDR3 is 14 amino acids long. CDR3 nucleotides: TGCGCCAGCAGCTTAATAGCGAACACCGGGGAGCTGTTTTTT. This sequence encodes CASSLIANTGELFF.

The J gene is TRBJ2-7, the V gene TRBV7-2; possible D gene TRBD2, 5 bases. This CDR3 comprises 13 residues. The V and J ends lost 2 bases and 5 bases respectively, with 10 bases between them. Per the germline V gene, CDR1 is SGHTA and CDR2 is FQGNSA. This chain's CDR3 is CASSLMLRDEQYF. DNA of the CDR3: TGTGCCAGCAGCTTAATGTTGAGGGACGAGCAGTACTTC. Filled out from reference TRBV7-2 and TRBJ2-7, the complete variable domain reads GAGVSQSPSNKVTEKGKDVELRCDPISGHTALYWYRQSLGQGLEFLIYFQGNSAPDKSGLPSDRFSAERTGGSVSTLTIQRTQQEDSAVYLCASSLMLRDEQYFGPGTRLTVT.

The chain employs TRBV2 and TRBJ1-2; no definite D call. V was cut by 6 bases and J by 8 bases, with 19 bases left in between. Germline V CDR1 and CDR2: SNHLY, FYNNEI. The length of the CDR3 is 14 residues. DNA of the CDR3: TGTGCCAGCAGGCCCACGGTCACCTTTGCAGGCTACACCTTC. Its translation: CASRPTVTFAGYTF.

CDR3 sequence reads: CAWSPGGSHNEQFF. CDR3 in DNA: TGTGCCTGGAGCCCCGGGGGGTCCCACAATGAGCAGTTCTTC. V usage is TRBV30 and J usage is TRBJ2-1; 7 bases map to TRBD2. Germline V gene lookup returns CDR1 GTSNPN and CDR2 SVGIG (reference sequence). The CDR3 has 14 residues. The V and J ends lost 3 bases and 5 bases, in that order; junction bases with no gene match: 7. Drawing the rest from reference TRBV30 and TRBJ2-1, the complete variable domain is SQTIHQWPATLVQPVGSPLSLECTVEGTSNPNLYWYRQAAGRGLQLLFYSVGIGQISSEVPQNLSASRPQDRQFILSSKKLLLSDSGFYLCAWSPGGSHNEQFFGPGTRLTVL.

The chain joins TRBV29-1 to TRBJ2-7, with a tentative D call TRBD2 (6 bases). Per the germline V gene, CDR1 is SQVTM and CDR2 is ANQGSEA. V was trimmed by 7 bases and J by 7 bases, leaving 17 bases between them. The CDR3 runs to 12 residues. The CDR3 sequence: CSAGDRLGEQYF. CDR3 sequence (DNA): TGCAGCGCGGGAGACAGACTGGGGGAGCAGTACTTC.

This clone was seen more than once but under ten times. The genes are TRBV4-2 and TRBJ2-7; D not certain. V lost 2 bases to trimming and J lost 0 bases, with 5 bases between them. This CDR3 comprises 13 residues. Germline-derived CDR1 and CDR2 are LGHNA and YNFKEQ. The CDR3 nucleotides are TGTGCCAGCAGCCAAACGAACTCCTACGAGCAGTACTTC. Its translation is CASSQTNSYEQYF.

V and J are TRBV7-6 and TRBJ2-1; 12 positions match TRBD2. The CDR3 covers 16 residues. Germline assignment: CDR1 SGHVS and CDR2 FNYEAQ. Trimming cost V 0 bases and J 4 bases; bases outside gene matches: 1. The CDR3 region is CASSLAGLAGYNEQFF. The CDR3 nucleotides are TGTGCCAGCAGCTTAGCCGGACTAGCGGGGTACAATGAGCAGTTCTTC.

The chain recombines TRBV27 with TRBJ1-1, with 7 bases lining up with TRBD1. The CDR3 has 15 residues. Germline assignment: CDR1 MNHEY and CDR2 SMNVEV (reference sequence). Trimming cost V 3 bases and J 7 bases; bases outside gene matches: 11. The CDR3 DNA is TGTGCCAGCAGTTTTAGGGGCGATACAGGGGTTGAAGCTTTCTTT. Amino acids: CASSFRGDTGVEAFF.

This sequence joins TRBV29-1 and TRBJ2-3, with D unresolved. V shed 1 base and J shed 5 bases, with 4 bases lying between them. Germline lookup yields CDR1 SQVTM and CDR2 ANQGSEA. The CDR3 is made up of 11 amino acids. DNA for the CDR3: TGCAGCGTTGAAGCGAGAGATACGCAGTATTTT. Amino acids: CSVEARDTQYF.

This clone turned up a few times. The sample contains more than one DNA sequence encoding this CDR3. The rearrangement links TRBV29-1 to TRBJ2-6; D gene unclear. The CDR3 is 13 amino acids. Germline-derived CDR1 and CDR2 are SQVTM and ANQGSEA. V dropped 4 bases and J dropped 0 bases, with 4 bases sitting between them. The DNA of the CDR3 is TGCAGCGTTGGGTTCTCTGGGGCCAACGTCCTGACTTTC. This encodes CSVGFSGANVLTF.

The genes are TRBV11-2 and TRBJ2-1, with a tentative D call TRBD2 (6 bases). Trimming shortened V by 5 bases and J by 0 bases, and 14 bases separated the two germline ends. The CDR3 contains 16 residues. Germline CDR1 and CDR2: SGHAT and FQNNGV. The CDR3 sequence: CASSHGDWSSYNEQFF. In nucleotides, the CDR3 is TGTGCCAGCAGCCACGGGGACTGGAGCTCCTACAATGAGCAGTTCTTC.

This clone was observed a few times. The J gene is TRBJ2-5, the V gene TRBV5-4; 7 bases line up with TRBD2. After removal of 5 bases from V and 5 bases from J, the junction contained 9 bases not matched to a gene. The CDR3 has 14 amino acids. The germline V gene has CDR1 SGHNT and CDR2 YYREEE (reference sequence). In DNA form, the CDR3 reads TGTGCCAGCAGTTCTCCCGGGAGGAGGGAGACCCAGTACTTC. It codes for CASSSPGRRETQYF.

The chain carries TRBV29-1 and TRBJ1-1; maybe TRBD1 (5 bases). This CDR3 has 14 amino acids. Germline assignment: CDR1 SQVTM and CDR2 ANQGSEA. Deletions cut 4 bases from V and 0 bases from J, with 12 bases between. The CDR3 sequence: CSVVGGSLNTEAFF. CDR3 bases: TGCAGCGTTGTGGGGGGGTCTCTGAACACTGAAGCTTTCTTT.

V is TRBV20-1 and J is TRBJ1-4; D call uncertain. This CDR3 spans 11 amino acids. V was shortened by 6 bases and J by 4 bases, with 6 bases between the two germline ends. The germline CDR1 and CDR2 sequences are DFQATT and SNEGSKA (reference sequence). The CDR3 spells CSARVNEKLFF. DNA for the CDR3: TGCAGTGCCCGGGTTAATGAAAAACTGTTTTTT.

The gene calls are TRBV5-4 and TRBJ2-3; TRBD2 matches 13 bases. CDR1 is SGHNT, CDR2 YYREEE, per germline (reference sequence). The CDR3 runs 17 residues. The V and J ends lost 4 bases and 2 bases, in that order; junction bases with no gene match: 7. CDR3 nucleotide sequence: TGTGCCAGCAGCGCGACTAGCGGGGGGTCCTACACAGATACGCAGTATTTT. Amino acid sequence: CASSATSGGSYTDTQYF.

The V call is TRBV5-4, the J call TRBJ2-3; D not resolved. Per the germline V gene, CDR1 is SGHNT and CDR2 is YYREEE (reference sequence). The ends were cut back, 5 bases at V and 6 bases at J, with 10 bases in the middle. This CDR3 region has 12 residues. The CDR3 is CASSLSADTQYF. In DNA, the CDR3 is TGTGCCAGCAGTTTGTCAGCGGATACGCAGTATTTT.

The chain combines TRBV30 with TRBJ1-3, with no clear D. The ends were cut back, 0 bases at V and 8 bases at J, with 8 bases in the middle. Germline CDR1 reads GTSNPN; CDR2 reads SVGIG (reference sequence). The CDR3 consists of 12 residues. This chain's CDR3 is CAWSVRWDTIYF. Written as DNA, the CDR3 is TGTGCCTGGAGTGTAAGGTGGGACACCATATATTTT.

The chain uses TRBV2 and TRBJ2-2; the D is unclear. The CDR3 contains 13 residues. Trimming took 8 bases from V and 0 from J, leaving 7 bases between them. CDR1 is SNHLY and CDR2 is FYNNEI in the germline V gene. The CDR3, as DNA: TGTGCCAGCGGGTTAGCGAACACCGGGGAGCTGTTTTTT. This gives the protein CASGLANTGELFF.

This sequence joins TRBV4-1 and TRBJ1-1, with D possibly being TRBD1 (6 bases). The CDR3 has 15 residues. In germline, CDR1 is MGHRA, CDR2 YSYEKL. V lost 1 base, J lost 3 bases, and 12 bases lay in between. The CDR3 protein is CASSQGRGGDTEAFF. DNA for the CDR3: TGCGCCAGCAGCCAAGGCAGGGGCGGGGACACTGAAGCTTTCTTT.

The chain joins TRBV15 to TRBJ2-2; D gene unclear. The length of the CDR3 is 11 residues. The germline CDR1 and CDR2 sequences are LNHNV and YYDKDF (reference sequence). V was cut by 4 bases and J by 6 bases, with 3 bases left in between. In DNA form, the CDR3 reads TGTGCCACCAGCACTGCCGGGGAGCTGTTTTTT. Translated: CATSTAGELFF.

This chain uses TRBV5-6 with TRBJ2-3; no clear D gene. This CDR3 spans 13 amino acids. Germline CDR1 SGHDT, CDR2 YYEEEE. Between the trimmed V and J ends, which lost 3 bases and 5 bases, there was a span of 10 bases. Written as DNA, the CDR3 is TGTGCCAGCAGCTGGACCGCAGAAGATACGCAGTATTTT. Translating it yields CASSWTAEDTQYF.

This chain connects TRBV5-1 to TRBJ2-1, with D perhaps assigned TRBD1 or TRBD2 (5 bases each). Per the germline V gene, CDR1 is SGHRS and CDR2 is YFSETQ. CDR3 length: 15 residues. V was pared by 4 bases and J by 5 bases, with 16 bases between. The CDR3 region has the DNA TGCGCCAGCAGCCTGGGACGCCACCTTAACAATGAGCAGTTCTTC. Translation: CASSLGRHLNNEQFF.